The 32 T cell receptor beta chains below were found in one sample sequenced in a study of T cell responses to AZD1222 COVID-19 vaccine. Sequencing used immunoSEQ multiplex PCR; TCRdb keeps in-frame clones, though not all of them. The data hold roughly 76,000 clones, with more than 80% observed a single time. The sequences come from peripheral blood, collected on day 0 of AZD1222 vaccination. These receptors were taken from an adult in good health.

V is TRBV10-3 and J is TRBJ1-4; D remains unclear. Germline V gives CDR1 ENHRY, CDR2 SYGVKD. The CDR3 is 14 residues long. V lost 8 bases and J 0 bases, leaving 10 bases between the germline ends. CDR3 loop: CAIGNVATNEKLFF. Here the CDR3 DNA reads TGTGCCATCGGGAATGTTGCAACTAATGAAAAACTGTTTTTT.

The chain employs TRBV7-9 and TRBJ2-1; weak D call: TRBD2 (6 bases). Germline V CDR1 and CDR2: SEHNR, FQNEAQ (reference sequence). V dropped 4 bases and J dropped 6 bases, with 13 bases sitting between them. CDR3 length: 14 amino acids. CDR3 sequence reads: CASSWRDLANEQFF. The CDR3 DNA follows: TGTGCCAGCAGCTGGCGGGACCTAGCCAATGAGCAGTTCTTC.

V gene TRBV19 combines with J gene TRBJ1-5; D might be TRBD1 (6 bases). The CDR3 loop spans 16 amino acids. Trimming removed 0 bases from V and 2 bases from J, with 11 bases in between. The germline gives CDR1 LNHDA, CDR2 SQIVND (reference sequence). The DNA of the CDR3 is TGTGCCAGTAGTATAGAAACGCAGGGGCGCAATCAGCCCCAGCATTTT. It specifies CASSIETQGRNQPQHF.

The chain links TRBV7-3 to TRBJ1-1; unclear D gene. V was trimmed by 1 base and J by 1 base, leaving 4 bases between them. Germline-derived CDR1 and CDR2 are SGHTA and FQGTGA. CDR3 size: 13 residues. In DNA form, the CDR3 reads TGTGCCAGCAGCTTAATGGCGAACACTGAAGCTTTCTTT. It yields the protein CASSLMANTEAFF. Looking up the rest from reference TRBV7-3 and TRBJ1-1 gives the full variable domain: GAGVSQTPSNKVTEKGKYVELRCDPISGHTALYWYRQSLGQGPEFLIYFQGTGAADDSGLPNDRFFAVRPEGSVSTLKIQRTERGDSAVYLCASSLMANTEAFFGQGTRLTVV.

The gene calls are TRBV3-1 (or the pseudogene TRBV3-2) and TRBJ2-7, with a tentative D call TRBD1 (6 bases). Germline V lookup: CDR1 LGHDT, CDR2 YNNKEL (reference sequence). This CDR3 is built from 15 residues. V was clipped by 5 bases and J by 3 bases, with 17 bases between them. The CDR3 region is CASSNPGRGVYEQYF. In DNA, the CDR3 is TGTGCCAGCAGCAATCCAGGCAGGGGAGTCTACGAGCAGTACTTC.

This clone was picked up one time. The rearrangement joins TRBV28 to TRBJ1-2, with D hard to call. With 6 bases removed from V and 8 bases from J, the gap between germline ends came to 13 bases. The CDR3 loop spans 12 amino acids. Germline V gene sequence: CDR1 MDHEN, CDR2 SYDVKM. The CDR3 DNA is TGTGCCAGCAGAGAGGCATCTCGGGGCTACACCTTC. Encoded protein: CASREASRGYTF.

The chain carries TRBV7-9 and TRBJ1-1, with 8 bases aligning to TRBD1. Germline trimming cut 5 bases from V and 6 bases from J; bases unmatched to any gene: 5. The length of the CDR3 is 13 residues. Per germline, CDR1 SEHNR and CDR2 FQNEAQ (reference sequence). The CDR3 bases are TGTGCCAGCAGCCCTACAGGGGGTCCTGAAGCTTTCTTT. The encoded protein is CASSPTGGPEAFF.

In DNA, the CDR3 is TGTGCCAGCAGCGAGGGACTAGCGGGAACCTACGAGCAGTACTTC. The encoded protein is CASSEGLAGTYEQYF. The chain links TRBV7-3 to TRBJ2-7, with 13 bases fitting TRBD2. The germline V gene encodes CDR1 SGHTA and CDR2 FQGTGA. After removal of 5 bases from V and 2 bases from J, the junction contained 3 bases not matched to a gene. There are 15 residues in the CDR3.

This clone was picked up one time. J is TRBJ2-1 and V is TRBV27, with 10 bases identical to TRBD1. The CDR3 is 15 residues long. V shed 7 bases and J 8 bases; nucleotides not matched to a gene: 11. Germline V gene data show CDR1 as MNHEY and CDR2 as SMNVEV (reference sequence). The DNA for the CDR3 is TGTGCCAGCAACACCCGGGACAGGGGTGTCGATGAGCAGTTCTTC. Its translation is CASNTRDRGVDEQFF.

The genes are TRBV6-5 and TRBJ1-1, with D possibly matching TRBD1 (5 bases). The germline gives CDR1 MNHEY, CDR2 SVGAGI. The CDR3 is 13 amino acids. Trimming removed 5 bases at V and 6 bases at J, with 13 bases between. CDR3 nucleotide sequence: TGTGCCAGCAGTCGAGGGGCAGTGGCTGAAGCTTTCTTT. Translating it yields CASSRGAVAEAFF.

V and J are TRBV2 and TRBJ2-4; tentatively, D is TRBD2 (5 bases). This CDR3 spans 12 amino acids. V shed 5 bases and J shed 10 bases, with 12 bases lying between them. Germline assignment: CDR1 SNHLY and CDR2 FYNNEI. CDR3: CASSPGDRIQYF. Written as DNA, the CDR3 is TGTGCCAGCAGTCCCGGGGATCGGATTCAGTACTTC.

V is TRBV5-6 and J is TRBJ1-5; tentatively, D is TRBD1 (6 bases). Trimming removed 0 bases from V and 7 bases from J, with 17 bases in between. The CDR3 runs to 16 residues. The germline CDR1 and CDR2 sequences are SGHDT and YYEEEE. CDR3 protein: CASSLEARGARQPQHF. The DNA for the CDR3 is TGTGCCAGCAGCTTGGAGGCCCGGGGGGCTAGACAGCCCCAGCATTTT.

A few counts support this clone. The chain is built from TRBV11-2 and TRBJ1-2; D is unresolved. The V end lost 5 bases, the J end lost 4 bases, and 11 bases lay between the germline ends. CDR1 is SGHAT and CDR2 is FQNNGV in the germline V gene. The CDR3 loop spans 13 amino acids. The CDR3 DNA sequence: TGTGCCAGCAGCCCCGGGCCGAGCTATGGCTACACCTTC. Its translation is CASSPGPSYGYTF.

This rearrangement joins TRBV3-1 (or the pseudogene TRBV3-2) to TRBJ2-1; 8 bases are shared with TRBD2. Losses at the gene ends were 1 base for V and 2 bases for J; bases not matched to a gene: 4. From germline, CDR1 is LGHDT and CDR2 YNNKEL (reference sequence). The CDR3 sequence is 16 residues long. CDR3 bases: TGTGCCAGCAGCCAAGTGGGACTAGTGGCCTACAATGAGCAGTTCTTC. This encodes CASSQVGLVAYNEQFF.

This clone was observed a handful of times. The genes are TRBV2 and TRBJ1-5; D gene unclear. Germline V gives CDR1 SNHLY, CDR2 FYNNEI. V was cut by 2 bases and J by 0 bases, with 11 bases left in between. This CDR3 region has 16 residues. CDR3 sequence reads: CASSEITDHSNQPQHF. The CDR3 nucleotides are TGTGCCAGCAGTGAAATAACTGACCATAGCAATCAGCCCCAGCATTTT.

This rearrangement joins TRBV9 to TRBJ1-2; no clear D. The V and J ends lost 0 bases and 8 bases respectively, with 14 bases between them. CDR1 is SGDLS and CDR2 is YYNGEE in the germline V gene. The CDR3 consists of 14 residues. The CDR3 sequence is CASSVDTTQRGYTF. The DNA of the CDR3 is TGTGCCAGCAGCGTAGACACCACTCAGAGGGGCTACACCTTC.

The rearrangement joins TRBV7-9 to TRBJ1-1; D perhaps matches TRBD1 (6 bases). Trimming removed 5 bases at V and 1 base at J, with 17 bases between. The CDR3 covers 16 residues. Germline values: CDR1 SEHNR, CDR2 FQNEAQ (reference sequence). As DNA, the CDR3 is TGTGCCAGCAGCGTCTTCGGAAAGGGACAGAACACTGAAGCTTTCTTT. Its protein product is CASSVFGKGQNTEAFF.

The chain links TRBV19 to TRBJ1-1; unclear D gene. Germline assignment: CDR1 LNHDA and CDR2 SQIVND (reference sequence). With 3 bases removed from V and 1 base from J, the gap between germline ends came to 9 bases. This CDR3 region has 14 residues. The CDR3 region is CASSMSGWNTEAFF. The CDR3, as DNA: TGTGCCAGTAGTATGTCGGGGTGGAACACTGAAGCTTTCTTT.

The genes are TRBV28 and TRBJ1-1; D gene unclear. From germline, CDR1 is MDHEN and CDR2 SYDVKM. This CDR3 is 20 amino acids long. V was shortened by 5 bases and J by 3 bases, with 31 bases between the two germline ends. CDR3 region: CASSQQNPGSLLSGDTEAFF. Written as DNA, the CDR3 is TGTGCCAGCAGTCAACAAAACCCTGGAAGCCTTCTTTCCGGGGACACTGAAGCTTTCTTT.

This clone was counted a single time. This chain links TRBV28 with TRBJ2-2; tentatively, D is TRBD1 (6 bases). The CDR3 length is 17 residues. V was shortened by 5 bases and J by 0 bases, with 16 bases between the two germline ends. Germline CDR1 and CDR2: MDHEN and SYDVKM. CDR3 protein: CASSPKGGGSNTGELFF. CDR3 bases: TGTGCCAGCAGTCCCAAGGGTGGGGGCTCGAACACCGGGGAGCTGTTTTTT.

This clone has only a few counts. V usage is TRBV19 and J usage is TRBJ1-1; the D is unclear. V was clipped by 3 bases and J by 1 base, with 12 bases between them. Germline values: CDR1 LNHDA, CDR2 SQIVND (reference sequence). The length of the CDR3 is 15 residues. The CDR3 protein is CASSISFVGNTEAFF. CDR3 bases: TGTGCCAGTAGTATTTCGTTTGTCGGGAACACTGAAGCTTTCTTT.

V is TRBV29-1 and J is TRBJ2-1, with TRBD2 matching over 9 bases. Trimming at V came to 6 bases and at J to 3 bases, leaving 9 bases not matched to a gene. CDR3 length: 15 amino acids. CDR1 SQVTM and CDR2 ANQGSEA come from the germline V gene. CDR3 in amino acids: CSVLPRLADYNEQFF. The CDR3 DNA reads as TGCAGCGTCCTACCCAGACTAGCGGACTACAATGAGCAGTTCTTC.

This rearrangement joins TRBV15 to TRBJ1-2; the D is unclear. The CDR3 has 12 residues. Germline V CDR1 and CDR2: LNHNV, YYDKDF (reference sequence). The V gene lost 8 bases and the J gene lost 0 bases, with 7 bases spanning the gap. The CDR3 coding sequence is TGTGCCACCCGGAGAGCTAACTATGGCTACACCTTC. This gives the protein CATRRANYGYTF.

This rearrangement joins TRBV5-6 to TRBJ1-2, with 10 bases fitting TRBD1. The CDR3 length is 19 residues. In germline, CDR1 is SGHDT, CDR2 YYEEEE. The V gene end was trimmed by 2 bases and the J gene end by 2 bases; junction bases not matched to a gene: 15. CDR3 amino acids: CASSFVGFRDRGRNYGYTF. The CDR3 DNA follows: TGTGCCAGCAGCTTTGTGGGGTTCCGGGACAGGGGTCGCAACTATGGCTACACCTTC.

The CDR3 bases are TGTGCCAGCAGCTTGGTTATTGGGCTTGGCACAGATACGCAGTATTTT. This translates into CASSLVIGLGTDTQYF. The chain uses TRBV5-6 and TRBJ2-3; D is unclear. The ends were cut back, 0 bases at V and 1 base at J, with 12 bases in the middle. Germline CDR1 SGHDT, CDR2 YYEEEE. The CDR3 has 16 residues.

Points on this clone: One end of the junction fails to match germline, which may point to a read error. The genes are TRBV6-1 and TRBJ1-5, with TRBD1 matching 7 bases. This CDR3 comprises 15 residues. Germline CDR1 and CDR2: MNHNS and SASEGT. The CDR3 DNA reads TGTGCCAGCAGCGAAGACAGGGTAAGCAATCAGCCCCAGCATTTT. Encoded protein: CASSEDRVSNQPQHF.

The J gene is TRBJ1-5, the V gene TRBV19; D is possibly TRBD1 (6 bases). Trimming removed 5 bases from V and 0 bases from J, with 17 bases in between. The length of the CDR3 is 17 residues. Germline loops: CDR1 LNHDA, CDR2 SQIVND (reference sequence). The DNA for the CDR3 is TGTGCCAGTAGTGTCTTACAGGGCCAGTATAGCAATCAGCCCCAGCATTTT. This codes for CASSVLQGQYSNQPQHF.

In its sample, this clone was seen once. The chain joins TRBV6-2 or TRBV6-3 to TRBJ2-3; 8 nucleotides agree with TRBD1. Per the germline V gene, CDR1 is MNHEY and CDR2 is SVGEGT. Trimming removed 6 bases from V and 7 bases from J; junction bases left unmatched: 15. CDR3 length equals 16 residues. CDR3 DNA: TGTGCCAGCAGCCACGACAGGGGCTCGCCCGTATATACGCAGTATTTT. It codes for CASSHDRGSPVYTQYF.

The chain recombines TRBV28 with TRBJ1-5; possibly TRBD1 for D (6 bases). The germline CDR1 and CDR2 sequences are MDHEN and SYDVKM. This CDR3 is built from 16 residues. V was trimmed by 7 bases and J by 7 bases, leaving 23 bases between them. The CDR3 coding sequence is TGTGCCAGCAACATCGTACAGGGACTAGGTGGACAGCCCCAGCATTTT. As protein: CASNIVQGLGGQPQHF.

This sequence joins TRBV19 and TRBJ2-7, with TRBD1 matching 8 bases. Germline V gene lookup returns CDR1 LNHDA and CDR2 SQIVND (reference sequence). The trim removed 3 bases at V and 2 bases at J, leaving 3 bases unmatched. The CDR3 has 14 residues. The chain's CDR3 is CASSIRDRPYEQYF. In DNA, the CDR3 is TGTGCCAGTAGTATCCGGGACAGGCCCTACGAGCAGTACTTC.

The V gene is TRBV19, the J gene TRBJ2-7; D may be TRBD2 (6 bases). The CDR3 has 16 amino acids. Per germline, CDR1 LNHDA and CDR2 SQIVND (reference sequence). Trimming took 6 bases from V and 0 from J, leaving 18 bases between them. DNA for the CDR3: TGTGCCAGTAGCAAAAAAAGCGGGCCGAGCTCCTACGAGCAGTACTTC. It specifies CASSKKSGPSSYEQYF.

The chain links TRBV21-1 to TRBJ2-5; TRBD1 reflects the table's D call only, with no check against the DNA. TRBV21-1 constitutes a pseudogene. This CDR3 has 17 residues. CDR3 sequence reads: CASSRRVGQGVAETQYF. CDR3 bases: TGTGCCAGCAGCAGGAGGGTGGGACAGGGGGTGGCAGAGACCCAGTACTTC.